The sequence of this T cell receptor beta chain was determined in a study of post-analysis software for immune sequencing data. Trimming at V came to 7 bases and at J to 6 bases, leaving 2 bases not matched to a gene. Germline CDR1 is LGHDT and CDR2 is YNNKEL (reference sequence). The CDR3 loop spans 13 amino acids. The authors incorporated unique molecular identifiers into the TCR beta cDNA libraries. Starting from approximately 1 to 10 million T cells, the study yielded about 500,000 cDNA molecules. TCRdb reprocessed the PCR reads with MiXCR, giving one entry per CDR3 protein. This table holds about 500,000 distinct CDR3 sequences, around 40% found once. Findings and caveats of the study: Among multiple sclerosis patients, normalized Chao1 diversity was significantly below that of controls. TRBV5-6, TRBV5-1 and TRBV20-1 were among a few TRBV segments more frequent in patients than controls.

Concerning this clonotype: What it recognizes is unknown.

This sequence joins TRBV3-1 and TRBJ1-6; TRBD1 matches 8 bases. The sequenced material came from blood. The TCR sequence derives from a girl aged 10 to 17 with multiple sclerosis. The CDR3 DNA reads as TGTGCCAGCAACAGGGGGAGTAATTCACCCCTCCACTTT. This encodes CASNRGSNSPLHF.